Given below is one T cell receptor beta chain in context. This entry belongs to a study of blood T cells in healthy people across ages. The CDR3 has 16 residues. Trimming left V 5 bases short and J 5 bases short, with 19 bases between. With a J-beta primer mix and a sample-barcoded 5' primer, a second PCR ran 7 to 11 cycles. A single record per CDR3 protein comes from TCRdb applying MiXCR to the 5' RACE reads. The sample consists of roughly 2 million distinct CDR3 sequences, about 49% of them appearing once. Total RNA, at least 5.5 micrograms per sample, was extracted from PBMCs. The J gene is TRBJ2-1, the V gene TRBV12-3 or TRBV12-4; maybe TRBD2 (6 bases). The clonotype was recovered from a woman aged 40 to 55 in good health. Material: blood. CDR3: CASSLRLAGFHNEQFF. CDR3 in DNA: TGTGCCAGCAGTCTCCGACTGGCGGGGTTCCACAATGAGCAGTTCTTC.